The next 12 T cell receptor beta chains were all read from a single sample in a study of CD8 T cells in Susac syndrome. RNA was extracted with the RNeasy kit, and a quantity of roughly 0.45 to 1 ug was reverse transcribed using random hexamers. One entry per CDR3 protein, called by TCRdb with MiXCR from the immunoSEQ multiplex PCR reads. The sample holds fewer than 150,000 distinct CDR3 sequences, approximately 95% seen once. The specimen was CD8+ T cells from PBMCs. These receptors came from a human donor in good health.

This rearrangement joins TRBV29-1 to TRBJ2-1; D is perhaps TRBD1 (5 bases). The CDR3 consists of 13 residues. Germline V gene lookup returns CDR1 SQVTM and CDR2 ANQGSEA. Deletions cut 3 bases from V and 6 bases from J, with 12 bases between. The CDR3 loop is CSVEGQVLNEQFF. The CDR3 DNA reads TGCAGCGTTGAGGGGCAGGTACTCAATGAGCAGTTCTTC.

This chain uses TRBV4-3 with TRBJ2-1; no firm D call. The germline V gene has CDR1 LGHNA and CDR2 YSLEER. CDR3 length: 13 residues. Trimming took 1 base from V and 5 from J, leaving 6 bases between them. The CDR3 DNA sequence: TGCGCCAGCAGCCAAGTCGGAAACAATGAGCAGTTCTTC. Its translation: CASSQVGNNEQFF.

This chain joins TRBV9 and TRBJ2-7; a weak D match, TRBD2 (5 bases). Germline lookup yields CDR1 SGDLS and CDR2 YYNGEE. This CDR3 has 14 residues. V lost 3 bases, J lost 2 bases, and 12 bases lay in between. For the CDR3, the DNA is TGTGCCAGCAGCGGCTTTCGGGATACCTACGAGCAGTACTTC. It is translated as CASSGFRDTYEQYF.

CDR3 sequence: CASSFSRGGNSEQYF. The CDR3 nucleotides are TGTGCCAGCAGTTTCTCCCGAGGGGGGAACTCCGAGCAGTACTTC. The rearrangement links TRBV27 to TRBJ2-7; the D gene could be TRBD1 or TRBD2 (6 bases each). This CDR3 spans 15 amino acids. Per the germline V gene, CDR1 is MNHEY and CDR2 is SMNVEV (reference sequence). Trimming left V 3 bases short and J 6 bases short, with 18 bases between.

This chain links TRBV6-2 or TRBV6-3 with TRBJ1-5; D perhaps matches TRBD1 (5 bases). The germline gives CDR1 MNHEY, CDR2 SVGEGT. Trimming stripped 6 bases from V and 0 bases from J, with 9 bases between. This CDR3 is built from 14 residues. The CDR3 is CASSLTVSNQPQHF. CDR3 coding DNA: TGTGCCAGCAGCTTGACAGTTAGCAATCAGCCCCAGCATTTT.

This clonotype is a singleton in its sample. This CDR3 reads CASSQGPEPGGSYEQYF. CDR3 in DNA: TGCGCCAGCAGTCAAGGACCGGAGCCAGGGGGCTCCTACGAGCAGTACTTC. This chain links TRBV23-1 with TRBJ2-7, with TRBD1 matching 7 bases. TRBV23-1 is labeled an ORF, and its function is uncertain. J lost 0 bases, V lost 2 bases, and 10 bases had no gene match. The CDR3 covers 17 residues.

V usage is TRBV27 and J usage is TRBJ1-5, with 8 bases identical to TRBD1. The germline V gene encodes CDR1 MNHEY and CDR2 SMNVEV (reference sequence). With V trimmed by 5 bases and J by 6 bases, 0 bases remained unmatched. The CDR3 is 12 residues long. CDR3 nucleotides: TGTGCCAGCAGTGACAGGGGTCAGCCCCAGCATTTT. Its protein product is CASSDRGQPQHF.

V is TRBV4-3 and J is TRBJ2-7, with D perhaps matching TRBD2 (5 bases). Looked up from germline, CDR1 is LGHNA and CDR2 is YSLEER. V lost 0 bases, J lost 0 bases, and 12 bases lay in between. CDR3 length: 16 amino acids. CDR3 DNA: TGCGCCAGCAGCCAAGATCACGGACTCAGCTCCTACGAGCAGTACTTC. This encodes CASSQDHGLSSYEQYF.

The CDR3 reads CSALNRGTSGRFYEQFF. The CDR3 DNA reads as TGCAGTGCTCTGAATAGGGGAACTAGCGGGAGGTTTTATGAGCAGTTCTTC. This chain joins TRBV20-1 and TRBJ2-1; 12 nucleotides align to TRBD2. The germline CDR1 and CDR2 sequences are DFQATT and SNEGSKA (reference sequence). The ends lost 5 bases at V and 8 bases at J; junction bases unmatched: 16. This CDR3 comprises 17 residues.

This chain links TRBV7-9 with TRBJ1-2; 8 bases align to TRBD1. The V and J ends lost 5 bases and 3 bases, in that order; junction bases with no gene match: 8. This CDR3 has 15 amino acids. The germline gives CDR1 SEHNR, CDR2 FQNEAQ (reference sequence). The CDR3 loop is CASSDPTGADYGYTF. CDR3 DNA: TGTGCCAGCAGCGACCCGACAGGGGCTGACTATGGCTACACCTTC.

The CDR3 reads CASSLLEDDGYTF. DNA of the CDR3: TGCGCCAGCAGCTTGCTTGAGGACGATGGCTACACCTTC. The chain uses TRBV5-1 and TRBJ1-2, with D uncertain. Germline lookup yields CDR1 SGHRS and CDR2 YFSETQ. The CDR3 runs to 13 residues. The V end was cut by 1 base, the J end by 6 bases, with 10 bases between.

The V call is TRBV7-9, the J call TRBJ2-2; possibly TRBD2 for D (6 bases). The germline V gene encodes CDR1 SEHNR and CDR2 FQNEAQ (reference sequence). Trimming stripped 9 bases from V and 4 bases from J, with 12 bases between. The CDR3 length is 13 residues. The CDR3 nucleotides read TGTGCCAGAATAGCGGAGCCCACCGGGGAGCTGTTTTTT. Encoded protein: CARIAEPTGELFF.